The present entry profiles one TCR beta chain with its context. Its antigen is unknown. Each sample's TCRB immunosequencing used around 470 nanograms of biopsy DNA. Assay used: immunoSEQ multiplex PCR; TCRdb lists only in-frame clones, some missing. The sample records thousands of clones, 92% being singletons. The data belong to a study of T cell repertoires in ileal Crohn's disease. Study-wide findings and caveats: Endoscopic recurrence occurred in every patient whose clonality exceeded 26.8%. Clonal expansions were more frequent in active smokers than non-smokers at surgery.

The V gene's germline CDR1 is SGHAT and CDR2 FQNNGV. The CDR3 sequence is 14 residues long. Deletions cut 3 bases from V and 5 bases from J, with 13 bases between. This sequence was found in an adult with Crohn's disease. The sequenced sample consisted of ileal tissue. The rearrangement links TRBV11-2 to TRBJ1-1, with D perhaps matching TRBD1 (5 bases). CDR3 in amino acids: CASSFPGKITEAFF. The CDR3 DNA follows: TGTGCCAGCAGCTTTCCAGGGAAAATTACTGAAGCTTTCTTT. Variable domain in full (rest from reference TRBV11-2 and TRBJ1-1): EAGVAQSPRYKIIEKRQSVAFWCNPISGHATLYWYQQILGQGPKLLIQFQNNGVVDDSQLPKDRFSAERLKGVDSTLKIQPAKLEDSAVYLCASSFPGKITEAFFGQGTRLTVV.